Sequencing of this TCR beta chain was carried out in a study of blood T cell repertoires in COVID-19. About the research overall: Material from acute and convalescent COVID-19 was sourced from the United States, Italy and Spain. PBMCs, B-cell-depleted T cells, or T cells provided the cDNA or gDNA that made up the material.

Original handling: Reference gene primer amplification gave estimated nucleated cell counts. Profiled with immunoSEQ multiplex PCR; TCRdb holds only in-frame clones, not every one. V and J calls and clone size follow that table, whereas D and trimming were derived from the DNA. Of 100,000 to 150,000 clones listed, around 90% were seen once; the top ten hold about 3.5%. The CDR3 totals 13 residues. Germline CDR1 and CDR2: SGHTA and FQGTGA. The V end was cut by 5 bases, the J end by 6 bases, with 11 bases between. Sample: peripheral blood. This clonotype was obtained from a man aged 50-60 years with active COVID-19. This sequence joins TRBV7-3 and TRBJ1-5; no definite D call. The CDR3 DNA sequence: TGTGCCAGCAGCCCACTTCCCGGTCAGCCCCAGCATTTT. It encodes CASSPLPGQPQHF.